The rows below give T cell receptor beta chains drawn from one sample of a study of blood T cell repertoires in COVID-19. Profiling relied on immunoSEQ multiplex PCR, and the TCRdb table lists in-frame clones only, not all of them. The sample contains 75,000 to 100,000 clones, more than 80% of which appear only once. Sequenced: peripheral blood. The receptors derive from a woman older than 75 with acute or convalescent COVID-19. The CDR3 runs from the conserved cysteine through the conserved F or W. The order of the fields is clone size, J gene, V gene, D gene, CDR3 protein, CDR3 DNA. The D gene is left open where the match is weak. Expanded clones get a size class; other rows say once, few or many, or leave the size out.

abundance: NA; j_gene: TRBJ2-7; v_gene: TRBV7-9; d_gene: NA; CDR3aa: CASSLGQSSYEQYF; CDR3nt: TGTGCCAGCAGCCTCGGACAGAGCTCCTACGAGCAGTACTTC
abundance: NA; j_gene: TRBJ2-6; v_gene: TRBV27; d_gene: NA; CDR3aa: CASSRSGANVLTF; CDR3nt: TGTGCCAGCAGCCGCTCTGGGGCCAACGTCCTGACTTTC
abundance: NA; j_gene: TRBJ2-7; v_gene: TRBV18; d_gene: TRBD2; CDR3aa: CASSPAGGETYEQYF; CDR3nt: TGTGCCAGCTCACCCGCGGGAGGGGAAACCTACGAGCAGTACTTC
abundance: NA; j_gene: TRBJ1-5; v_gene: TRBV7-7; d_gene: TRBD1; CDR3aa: CASSWTGNSNQPQHF; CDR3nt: TGTGCTAGCAGCTGGACAGGGAATAGCAATCAGCCCCAGCATTTT
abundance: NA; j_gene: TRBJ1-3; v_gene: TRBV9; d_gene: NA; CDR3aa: CASSVDPGTGGNTIYF; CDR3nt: TGTGCCAGCAGCGTAGATCCGGGAACGGGAGGAAACACCATATATTTT
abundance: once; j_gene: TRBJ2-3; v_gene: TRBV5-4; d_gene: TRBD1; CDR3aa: CASSSGQGFTDTQYF; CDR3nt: TGTGCCAGCAGCTCGGGACAGGGGTTCACAGATACGCAGTATTTT
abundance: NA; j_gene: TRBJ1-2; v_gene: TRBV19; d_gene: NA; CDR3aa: CATQGGPRANYGYTF; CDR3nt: TGTGCCACCCAGGGAGGTCCACGAGCTAACTATGGCTACACCTTC
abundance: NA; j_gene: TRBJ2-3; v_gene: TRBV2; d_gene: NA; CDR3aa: CASSAQRGTDTQYF; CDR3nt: TGTGCCAGCAGTGCCCAGCGAGGCACAGATACGCAGTATTTT
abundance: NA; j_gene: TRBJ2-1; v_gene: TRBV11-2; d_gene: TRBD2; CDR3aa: CASSRVAGAYNEQFF; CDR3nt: TGTGCCAGCAGCCGGGTAGCGGGAGCTTACAATGAGCAGTTCTTC
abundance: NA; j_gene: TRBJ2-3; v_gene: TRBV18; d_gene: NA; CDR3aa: CASSPRAGGTDTQYF; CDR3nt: TGTGCCAGCTCACCAAGGGCAGGGGGGACAGATACGCAGTATTTT
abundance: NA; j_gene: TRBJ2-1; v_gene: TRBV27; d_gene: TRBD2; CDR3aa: CASSLDRTSGRWQFF; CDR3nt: TGTGCCAGCAGTTTGGATAGGACTAGCGGGAGATGGCAGTTCTTC
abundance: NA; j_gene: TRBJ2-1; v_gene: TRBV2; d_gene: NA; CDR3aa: CASSESSGSYNEQFF; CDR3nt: TGTGCCAGCAGTGAGTCCAGCGGAAGCTACAATGAGCAGTTCTTC
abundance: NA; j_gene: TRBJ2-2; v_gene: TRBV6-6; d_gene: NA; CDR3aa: CASRLGQNTGELFF; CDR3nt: TGTGCCAGCAGATTGGGACAAAACACCGGGGAGCTGTTTTTT
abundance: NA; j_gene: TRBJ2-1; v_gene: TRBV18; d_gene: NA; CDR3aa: CASSPRRDRTSYNEQFF; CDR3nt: TGTGCCAGCTCACCACGCCGAGACAGGACCTCCTACAATGAGCAGTTCTTC
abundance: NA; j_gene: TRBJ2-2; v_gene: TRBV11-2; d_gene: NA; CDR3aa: CASSLDRTGELFF; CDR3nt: TGTGCCAGCAGCCTAGACCGGACCGGGGAGCTGTTTTTT
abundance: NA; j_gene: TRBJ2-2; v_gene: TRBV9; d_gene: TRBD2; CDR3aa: CASRSPGAGGATGELFF; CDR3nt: TGTGCCAGCAGGTCACCCGGGGCGGGAGGGGCCACCGGGGAGCTGTTTTTT
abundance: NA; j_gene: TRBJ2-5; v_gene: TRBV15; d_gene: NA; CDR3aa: CATSREARETQYF; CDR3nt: TGTGCCACCAGCAGAGAAGCGAGGGAGACCCAGTACTTC